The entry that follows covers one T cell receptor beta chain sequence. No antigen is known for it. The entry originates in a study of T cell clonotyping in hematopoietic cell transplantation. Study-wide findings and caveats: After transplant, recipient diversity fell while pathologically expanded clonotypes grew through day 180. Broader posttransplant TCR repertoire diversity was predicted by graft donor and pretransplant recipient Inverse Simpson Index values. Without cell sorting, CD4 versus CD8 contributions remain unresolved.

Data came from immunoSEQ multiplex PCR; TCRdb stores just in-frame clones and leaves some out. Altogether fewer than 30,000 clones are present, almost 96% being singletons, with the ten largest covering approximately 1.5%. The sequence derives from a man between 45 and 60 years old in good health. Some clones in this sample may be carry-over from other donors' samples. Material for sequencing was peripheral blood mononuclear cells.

The CDR3 DNA reads TGTGCCAGCAGTTCGCGACCCATGAACACTGAAGCTTTCTTT. Its translation: CASSSRPMNTEAFF. The rearrangement links TRBV7-2 to TRBJ1-1; no definite D call. Germline assignment: CDR1 SGHTA and CDR2 FQGNSA. The CDR3 runs to 14 residues. V gave up 6 bases and J gave up 0 bases, with 11 bases separating them.